These T cell receptor beta chains were read from a single sample in a study of blood T cell repertoires in COVID-19. Sequencing was performed with immunoSEQ multiplex PCR; in TCRdb, only in-frame clones are kept and a portion is missing. This sample has roughly 160,000 clones; about 88% occur once, and the top ten carry about 5.6%. The sequencing sample was made of peripheral blood. These receptors originate from a woman aged 45-59 years with COVID-19, enrolled during active disease. Both conserved end residues are part of each CDR3. The D gene is left open where the match is weak. Not every row has a clone size; where given, it reads once, few, many or a size class.

d_call | j_call | v_call | clone_size | cdr3_aa | cdr3_nt
TRBD2 | TRBJ2-1 | TRBV5-4 | . | CASSLAGGPDEQFF | TGTGCCAGCAGCTTAGCGGGGGGGCCGGATGAGCAGTTCTTC
. | TRBJ1-5 | TRBV23-1 | . | CASSRASRSLPLRGQSNQPQHF | TGCGCCAGCAGCCGAGCCTCGCGGAGCCTACCTCTCCGTGGCCAATCCAATCAGCCCCAGCATTTT
. | TRBJ2-1 | TRBV15 | . | CATSRDLSTSDNEQFF | TGTGCCACCAGCAGAGACCTTTCAACAAGTGACAATGAGCAGTTCTTC
. | TRBJ1-5 | TRBV28 | . | CASSSPQGHQPQHF | TGTGCCAGCAGCTCTCCCCAGGGTCATCAGCCCCAGCATTTT
. | TRBJ1-4 | TRBV9 | . | CASSETATNEKLFF | TGTGCCAGCAGCGAGACAGCAACTAATGAAAAACTGTTTTTT
TRBD1 | TRBJ2-7 | TRBV9 | . | CASTTGAGSEQYF | TGTGCCAGTACCACAGGGGCCGGTTCCGAGCAGTACTTC
. | TRBJ2-1 | TRBV15 | . | CATGGAGFSDEQFF | TGTGCCACCGGGGGGGCCGGTTTTAGCGATGAGCAGTTCTTC
TRBD1 | TRBJ1-5 | TRBV10-1 | . | CASTRDREGNQPQHF | TGCGCCAGCACAAGGGACAGGGAGGGGAATCAGCCCCAGCATTTT
. | TRBJ2-7 | TRBV5-6 | . | CASSLVQVPYEQYF | TGTGCCAGCAGCTTGGTGCAGGTACCTTACGAGCAGTACTTC
TRBD1 | TRBJ2-7 | TRBV3-1/TRBV3-2 | once | CASRETGIDHEQYF | TGTGCCAGCAGGGAGACAGGGATAGACCACGAGCAGTACTTC
. | TRBJ1-4 | TRBV5-5 | once | CASSLIPGEKLFF | TGTGCCAGCAGCTTGATCCCGGGGGAAAAACTGTTTTTT
. | TRBJ1-1 | TRBV5-4 | . | CASSLGATSTEAFF | TGTGCCAGCAGCTTGGGGGCGACCAGCACTGAAGCTTTCTTT
. | TRBJ1-1 | TRBV10-3 | once | CAISEPSTGAFEAFF | TGTGCCATCAGTGAGCCTTCGACAGGAGCCTTTGAAGCTTTCTTT
TRBD2 | TRBJ2-1 | TRBV19 | . | CASSILAGDSYNEQFF | TGTGCCAGTAGCATACTAGCGGGGGACTCCTACAATGAGCAGTTCTTC
. | TRBJ1-2 | TRBV5-1 | . | CASSQDSNYGYTF | TGCGCCAGCAGCCAGGACAGTAACTATGGCTACACCTTC
. | TRBJ1-2 | TRBV14 | . | CASSRAEDDGYTF | TGTGCCAGCAGCCGTGCGGAGGATGATGGCTACACCTTC
TRBD1 | TRBJ2-5 | TRBV3-1/TRBV3-2 | . | CASSRGTGKYETQYF | TGTGCCAGCAGTCGAGGGACAGGGAAGTACGAGACCCAGTACTTC
. | TRBJ1-2 | TRBV24-1 | . | CATSDSLQGRVTF | TGTGCCACCAGTGATTCCCTACAGGGCAGGGTCACCTTC
. | TRBJ1-6 | TRBV4-1 | . | CASSQDIGQHNSPLHF | TGCGCCAGCAGCCAAGATATCGGACAACATAATTCACCCCTCCACTTT
. | TRBJ2-7 | TRBV7-2 | . | CASSLAGGPPYEQYF | TGTGCCAGCAGCTTAGCGGGGGGGCCCCCCTACGAGCAGTACTTC
TRBD1 | TRBJ1-2 | TRBV10-3 | . | CAITFQGAGGYTF | TGTGCCATCACCTTCCAGGGGGCCGGTGGCTACACCTTC
. | TRBJ1-1 | TRBV6-5 | . | CASRSGLNTEAFF | TGTGCCAGCAGGAGCGGGCTGAACACTGAAGCTTTCTTT
. | TRBJ2-5 | TRBV6-2/TRBV6-3 | . | CASSPSRLQGWETQYF | TGTGCCAGCAGCCCTAGTCGATTACAGGGATGGGAGACCCAGTACTTC
TRBD2 | TRBJ2-7 | TRBV6-5 | . | CASASGAYEQYF | TGTGCCAGCGCCAGCGGGGCCTACGAGCAGTACTTC
. | TRBJ1-6 | TRBV5-1 | . | CASSLDGEDNSPLHF | TGCGCCAGCAGCTTGGACGGGGAAGATAATTCACCCCTCCACTTT
. | TRBJ1-5 | TRBV9 | . | CASSVGPSNQPQHF | TGTGCCAGCAGCGTAGGTCCCAGTAATCAGCCCCAGCATTTT
TRBD2 | TRBJ2-1 | TRBV7-9 | . | CASSLRLAGGRRDEQFF | TGTGCCAGCAGCCTCCGACTAGCGGGGGGACGTAGGGATGAGCAGTTCTTC
TRBD1 | TRBJ2-2 | TRBV15 | . | CATSRPGQDTGELFF | TGTGCCACCAGCAGGCCGGGACAGGACACCGGGGAGCTGTTTTTT
. | TRBJ1-3 | TRBV9 | . | CASSDPYSGNTIYF | TGTGCCAGCAGCGATCCCTACTCTGGAAACACCATATATTTT
TRBD1 | TRBJ1-6 | TRBV4-1 | . | CASSRTGSDSPLHF | TGCGCCAGCAGCCGGACAGGGTCGGATTCACCCCTCCACTTT
. | TRBJ1-1 | TRBV21-1 | . | CASSTHPSDTEAFF | TGTGCCAGCAGCACGCATCCAAGCGACACTGAAGCTTTCTTT
. | TRBJ1-5 | TRBV27 | . | CASSLSSRGQPQHF | TGTGCCAGCAGTTTATCTTCCAGGGGCCAGCCCCAGCATTTT
. | TRBJ2-1 | TRBV28 | few | CASKQHLDTIAYNEQFF | TGTGCCAGCAAGCAACACCTTGACACCATAGCCTACAATGAGCAGTTCTTC
TRBD2 | TRBJ2-1 | TRBV9 | . | CASSVDSGRSSYNEQFF | TGTGCCAGCAGCGTAGATAGCGGGAGAAGCTCCTACAATGAGCAGTTCTTC
. | TRBJ1-2 | TRBV14 | . | CASSLRGSGDGYTF | TGTGCCAGCAGCCTCCGAGGGTCAGGGGACGGCTACACCTTC
TRBD2 | TRBJ2-7 | TRBV7-2 | . | CASSLVGSGGASPYEQYF | TGTGCCAGCAGCTTAGTGGGCAGCGGGGGGGCCTCGCCCTACGAGCAGTACTTC
TRBD2 | TRBJ2-3 | TRBV30 | . | CAWSLPRGRGTDTQYF | TGTGCCTGGAGTTTGCCCCGGGGGAGGGGCACAGATACGCAGTATTTT